The next 18 T cell receptor beta chains were all read from a single sample in a study of early T cells in non-severe SARS-CoV-2 infection. TCRdb analysed the 5' RACE reads with MiXCR anew, one entry per CDR3 protein. Among some 29,000 distinct CDR3 sequences listed, less than 6.5% were seen once. Sample: whole blood. These receptor sequences come from an adult who was a healthcare worker with PCR-confirmed SARS-CoV-2 infection or an uninfected control (not recorded which).

There are many counts of this clonotype. DNA of the CDR3: TGTGCCAGCAGCTCTTCATGGACTGAAGCTTTCTTT. The encoded protein is CASSSSWTEAFF. The gene calls are TRBV7-9 and TRBJ1-1; D remains unclear. The CDR3 runs 12 residues. Germline lookup yields CDR1 SEHNR and CDR2 FQNEAQ (reference sequence). Trimming took 4 bases from V and 5 from J, leaving 8 bases between them. Using reference TRBV7-9 and TRBJ1-1 for the parts outside the CDR3, the full variable domain is DTGVSQNPRHKITKRGQNVTFRCDPISEHNRLYWYRQTLGQGPEFLTYFQNEAQLEKSRLLSDRFSAERPKGSFSTLEIQRTEQGDSAMYLCASSSSWTEAFFGQGTRLTVV.

This clonotype was observed at least ten times. The chain employs TRBV28 and TRBJ2-3, with 14 bases lining up with TRBD2. The CDR3 has 19 amino acids. Per germline, CDR1 MDHEN and CDR2 SYDVKM. V lost 4 bases to trimming and J lost 0 bases; unmatched junction nucleotides: 9. CDR3 loop: CASSSPGTSGSFSTDTQYF. Here the CDR3 DNA reads TGTGCCAGCAGTTCCCCCGGGACTAGCGGGAGCTTCAGCACAGATACGCAGTATTTT.

Many counts were recorded for this clonotype. The chain carries TRBV7-6 and TRBJ2-1; 13 positions agree with TRBD2. Germline CDR1 reads SGHVS; CDR2 reads FNYEAQ. The CDR3 length is 15 residues. The trim removed 4 bases at V and 7 bases at J, leaving 4 bases unmatched. The CDR3 bases are TGTGCCAGCAGCTCACTAGCGGGAGGGGGGAATGAGCAGTTCTTC. This codes for CASSSLAGGGNEQFF.

This clonotype has just a few counts. The chain combines TRBV7-9 with TRBJ1-4; D perhaps matches TRBD1 (6 bases). CDR1 and CDR2 from the germline V gene are SEHNR and FQNEAQ (reference sequence). Trimming shortened V by 5 bases and J by 3 bases, and 19 bases separated the two germline ends. This CDR3 spans 17 amino acids. The CDR3, as DNA: TGTGCCAGCAGCAAGACAGGACGCGGGCCCTCTAATGAAAAACTGTTTTTT. Translation: CASSKTGRGPSNEKLFF.

At least ten counts were recorded for this clonotype. The chain joins TRBV28 to TRBJ2-1; a possible D gene is TRBD2 (6 bases). In germline, CDR1 is MDHEN, CDR2 SYDVKM. Trimming cost V 7 bases and J 1 base, with 11 bases left between them. This CDR3 has 14 residues. CDR3 in amino acids: CASTKAGSYNEQFF. CDR3 bases: TGTGCCAGCACAAAGGCGGGATCCTACAATGAGCAGTTCTTC. The full variable domain, with the rest looked up from reference TRBV28 and TRBJ2-1, is DVKVTQSSRYLVKRTGEKVFLECVQDMDHENMFWYRQDPGLGLRLIYFSYDVKMKEKGDIPEGYSVSREKKERFSLILESASTNQTSMYLCASTKAGSYNEQFFGPGTRLTVL.

The rearrangement links TRBV18 to TRBJ2-7; maybe TRBD2 (5 bases). The germline gives CDR1 KGHSH, CDR2 LQKENI. This CDR3 has 15 amino acids. Trimming cost V 3 bases and J 5 bases, with 17 bases left between them. CDR3 sequence reads: CASSPRTSSIHEQYF. The CDR3 region has the DNA TGTGCCAGCTCACCCCGGACCTCTAGCATCCACGAGCAGTACTTC.

This clonotype was detected ten times or more. This chain joins TRBV3-1 and TRBJ2-7; TRBD1 matches at 10 bases. Germline assignment: CDR1 LGHDT and CDR2 YNNKEL (reference sequence). This CDR3 is 14 amino acids long. V lost 3 bases and J lost 5; bases outside the gene matches: 4. The CDR3 DNA reads as TGTGCCAGCAGCCACGGGACAGGGGTAGACGAGCAGTACTTC. Its translation is CASSHGTGVDEQYF.

This clonotype was recorded many times. The V gene is TRBV7-9, the J gene TRBJ2-5; the D is unclear. The CDR3 runs 14 residues. Per the germline V gene, CDR1 is SEHNR and CDR2 is FQNEAQ (reference sequence). Trimming pared 2 bases from V and 1 base from J, leaving 8 bases between. CDR3 residues: CASSLHASQETQYF. The DNA for the CDR3 is TGTGCCAGCAGCTTACATGCCAGCCAAGAGACCCAGTACTTC.

This clonotype has more than one count but fewer than ten. V and J are TRBV28 and TRBJ2-2; no clear D. V lost 3 bases, J lost 5 bases, and 19 bases lay in between. The CDR3 consists of 17 residues. Germline CDR1 reads MDHEN; CDR2 reads SYDVKM. The CDR3 region is CASSLFGQVRRTGELFF. In DNA form, the CDR3 reads TGTGCCAGCAGTTTGTTCGGCCAAGTCCGGCGAACCGGGGAGCTGTTTTTT.

This clonotype was counted ten times or more. The genes are TRBV19 and TRBJ2-7; 7 nucleotides line up with TRBD1. The CDR3 runs 15 residues. The germline V gene has CDR1 LNHDA and CDR2 SQIVND (reference sequence). V trimming: 6 bases; J trimming: 2 bases; junction bases outside the gene matches: 10. CDR3 amino acids: CASRKGQGDTYEQYF. Here the CDR3 DNA reads TGTGCCAGTAGGAAGGGTCAGGGGGATACCTACGAGCAGTACTTC.

The chain employs TRBV9 and TRBJ2-3; D is undetermined. This CDR3 is 15 amino acids long. CDR1 and CDR2 (germline): SGDLS, YYNGEE. The V end lost 4 bases, the J end lost 3 bases, and 15 bases lay between the germline ends. The CDR3 sequence is CASSPLTAPTDTQYF. In nucleotides, the CDR3 is TGTGCCAGCAGCCCCTTAACGGCACCTACAGATACGCAGTATTTT.

This clonotype was seen ten or more times. The V gene is TRBV20-1, the J gene TRBJ2-1; 10 bases line up with TRBD2. CDR1 and CDR2 (germline): DFQATT, SNEGSKA (reference sequence). This CDR3 has 14 amino acids. The V segment lost 1 base and the J segment 6 bases; nucleotides outside the gene matches: 3. The CDR3: CSARVSSGSNEQFF. The CDR3 DNA reads as TGCAGTGCTAGAGTATCTAGCGGGAGCAATGAGCAGTTCTTC.

This clonotype showed up many times. The chain employs TRBV7-9 and TRBJ1-2, with D perhaps matching TRBD1 (5 bases). Germline V gene sequence: CDR1 SEHNR, CDR2 FQNEAQ (reference sequence). CDR3 length equals 14 residues. V dropped 2 bases and J dropped 6 bases, with 13 bases sitting between them. DNA for the CDR3: TGTGCCAGCAGCTTAACCCAGGGCGGCCATGGCTACACCTTC. Translating it yields CASSLTQGGHGYTF.

V gene TRBV20-1 combines with J gene TRBJ2-7; 7 nucleotides line up with TRBD1. The CDR3 runs 12 residues. J was trimmed by 4 bases and V by 3 bases; bases with no gene match: 3. Per germline, CDR1 DFQATT and CDR2 SNEGSKA (reference sequence). The CDR3 is CSARGTAYEQYF. The CDR3 DNA is TGCAGTGCTAGGGGGACAGCTTACGAGCAGTACTTC.

The rearrangement links TRBV18 to TRBJ2-6; D is perhaps TRBD2 (6 bases). CDR1 and CDR2 (germline): KGHSH, LQKENI. Trimming shortened V by 3 bases and J by 1 base, and 13 bases separated the two germline ends. The CDR3 is made up of 17 amino acids. The CDR3 bases are TGTGCCAGCTCACCGGGCGGAGGGATGTCTGGGGCCAACGTCCTGACTTTC. Residues: CASSPGGGMSGANVLTF.

Here the CDR3 reads CASSMPPGSRAKNIQYF. In DNA form, the CDR3 reads TGTGCCAGTAGTATGCCTCCAGGTTCCAGGGCCAAAAACATTCAGTACTTC. J is TRBJ2-4 and V is TRBV19; D gene ambiguous. The CDR3 is 17 amino acids. Trimming stripped 3 bases from V and 1 base from J, with 16 bases between. Germline CDR1 LNHDA, CDR2 SQIVND (reference sequence). Looking up the rest from reference TRBV19 and TRBJ2-4 gives the full variable domain: DGGITQSPKYLFRKEGQNVTLSCEQNLNHDAMYWYRQDPGQGLRLIYYSQIVNDFQKGDIAEGYSVSREKKESFPLTVTSAQKNPTAFYLCASSMPPGSRAKNIQYFGAGTRLSVL.

This clonotype was counted many times. This sequence joins TRBV5-1 and TRBJ2-3, with D unresolved. The V gene's germline CDR1 is SGHRS and CDR2 YFSETQ. The V end was cut by 4 bases, the J end by 0 bases, with 12 bases between. The CDR3 consists of 15 residues. The chain's CDR3 is CASSPLGDSTDTQYF. The CDR3 bases are TGCGCCAGCAGCCCGCTTGGGGATAGCACAGATACGCAGTATTTT.

This clonotype was detected ten times or more. This chain joins TRBV3-1 and TRBJ2-3, with TRBD2 identical over 12 bases. The CDR3 sequence is 17 residues long. Germline-derived CDR1 and CDR2 are LGHDT and YNNKEL (reference sequence). V trimming: 4 bases; J trimming: 6 bases; junction bases outside the gene matches: 11. CDR3 region: CASSRGTTSGRSDTQYF. In DNA form, the CDR3 reads TGTGCCAGCAGCCGGGGAACGACTAGCGGGAGATCGGATACGCAGTATTTT.